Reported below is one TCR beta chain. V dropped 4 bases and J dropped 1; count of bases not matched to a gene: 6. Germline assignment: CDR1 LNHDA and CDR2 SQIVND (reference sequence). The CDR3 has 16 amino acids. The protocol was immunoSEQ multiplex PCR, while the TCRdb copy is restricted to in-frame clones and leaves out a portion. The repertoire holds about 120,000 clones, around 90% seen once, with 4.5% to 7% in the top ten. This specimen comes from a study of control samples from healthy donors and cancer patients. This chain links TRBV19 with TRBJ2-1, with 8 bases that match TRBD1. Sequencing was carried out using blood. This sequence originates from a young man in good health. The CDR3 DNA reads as TGTGCCAGTAGTAAAAGCCGACAGGGGTCCTACAATGAGCAGTTCTTC. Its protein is CASSKSRQGSYNEQFF.